Listed below are T cell receptor beta chains from one sample, sequenced in a study of quantifying T cell responses using KT2 cells. Each CDR3 protein gets one entry after TCRdb re-called the UMI-ligation and nested PCR reads with MiXCR. The sample lists over 55,000 distinct CDR3 sequences; around an eighth were seen once. Source material: PBMCs spiked with cells of the T cell clone KT2. These receptors came from a human donor. Each CDR3 is given with its conserved first and last residue. D genes are given only for firm matches. A row's size may be missing; if present it is once, few, many or a size class.

>few|TRBJ1-5|NA|TRBV15
TGTGCCACCAGCAGAGATATCGGGGAGGGGCAGCCCCAGCATTTT
CATSRDIGEGQPQHF
>NA|TRBJ1-1|TRBD1|TRBV10-3
TGTGTCATCAGTGACAGGGTGGACACTGAAGCTTTCTTT
CVISDRVDTEAFF
>NA|TRBJ2-7|NA|TRBV6-1
TGTGCCAGCAGTGTGCGGCCGGGCATCGGGCAGTACTTC
CASSVRPGIGQYF
>NA|TRBJ1-5|NA|TRBV5-1
TGCGCCAGCAGCTTGGGCCTAGGGAGCAATCAGCCCCAGCATTTT
CASSLGLGSNQPQHF
>many|TRBJ2-6|NA|TRBV5-6
TGTGCCAGCAGCTGGACCCGTGTTGCTCTATCCGGGGCCAACGTCCTGACTTTC
CASSWTRVALSGANVLTF
>NA|TRBJ2-7|NA|TRBV10-3
TGTGCCATCAGTGAGTCCCCTCCCGTTTACGAGCAGTACTTC
CAISESPPVYEQYF
>few|TRBJ1-1|TRBD1|TRBV4-3
TGCGCCAGCAGCCAAGGGGTGACAGGGACTGAAGCTTTCTTT
CASSQGVTGTEAFF
>NA|TRBJ1-2|NA|TRBV15
TGTGCCACCAGGCGGGGGGCGGAATTAAACTATGGCTACACCTTC
CATRRGAELNYGYTF
>NA|TRBJ1-1|NA|TRBV11-2
TGTGCCAGCAGCTTAGAGCCCGGTGAGGCCCAGGTATTT
CASSLEPGEAQVF
>NA|TRBJ2-1|NA|TRBV19
TGTGCCAGTAGTATGGGGACAAATGAGCAGTTCTTC
CASSMGTNEQFF
>few|TRBJ2-3|TRBD2|TRBV2
TGTGCCAGCAGTGAAGCGGGAGGGAGAGGCACAGATACGCAGTATTTT
CASSEAGGRGTDTQYF
>NA|TRBJ1-1|NA|TRBV10-2
TGCGCCAGCACCCGGGGATCCACTGAAGCTTTCTTT
CASTRGSTEAFF
>few|TRBJ1-4|TRBD1|TRBV12-3/TRBV12-4
TGTGCCAGCAGTTTAGGTGGGACAGGGAATGAAAAACTGTTTTTT
CASSLGGTGNEKLFF
>few|TRBJ2-7|TRBD1|TRBV27
TGTGCCAGCAGTCCAAACCCCGGGACAGGGCCCAACGAGCAGTACTTC
CASSPNPGTGPNEQYF
>few|TRBJ1-1|TRBD1|TRBV12-3/TRBV12-4
TGTGCCAGCAGTGTACAGGGGAGGACTGAAGCTTTCTTT
CASSVQGRTEAFF